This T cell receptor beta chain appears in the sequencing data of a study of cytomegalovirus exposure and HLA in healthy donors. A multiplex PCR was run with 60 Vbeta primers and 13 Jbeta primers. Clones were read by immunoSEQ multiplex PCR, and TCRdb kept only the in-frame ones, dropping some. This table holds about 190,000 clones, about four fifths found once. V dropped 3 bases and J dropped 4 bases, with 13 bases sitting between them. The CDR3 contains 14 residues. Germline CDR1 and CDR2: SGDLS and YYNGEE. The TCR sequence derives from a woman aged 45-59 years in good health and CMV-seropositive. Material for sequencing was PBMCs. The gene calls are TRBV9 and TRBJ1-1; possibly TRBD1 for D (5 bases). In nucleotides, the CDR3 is TGTGCCAGCAGCGCAATCAGGGAATCCACTGAAGCTTTCTTT. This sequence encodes CASSAIRESTEAFF.